This T cell receptor beta chain was recovered during a study of blood T cell repertoires in COVID-19. Background on the study: Italy, Spain and the United States were the sources of the convalescent and acute COVID-19 samples. Sample material is recorded as cDNA or gDNA derived from T cells, B-cell-depleted T cells, or PBMCs.

Authors' data handling: Estimated nucleated cell counts came from reference gene primer amplification. Clones were read by immunoSEQ multiplex PCR, and TCRdb kept only the in-frame ones, dropping some. V, J and clone size derive from that table, while D and trimming were established from the DNA sequence. The profile shows around 210,000 clones, roughly 90% of them singletons. CDR3 length: 14 residues. Germline CDR1 reads LGHDT; CDR2 reads YNNKEL (reference sequence). With V trimmed by 4 bases and J by 2 bases, 3 bases remained unmatched. Sequenced input: peripheral blood. V usage is TRBV3-1 (or the pseudogene TRBV3-2) and J usage is TRBJ2-5; TRBD1 agrees at 8 bases. The sequence was collected from a woman aged 70-85 years with acute or convalescent COVID-19. The CDR3 reads CASSLRTGQETQYF. The CDR3 DNA sequence: TGTGCCAGCAGCCTCCGGACAGGGCAAGAGACCCAGTACTTC.